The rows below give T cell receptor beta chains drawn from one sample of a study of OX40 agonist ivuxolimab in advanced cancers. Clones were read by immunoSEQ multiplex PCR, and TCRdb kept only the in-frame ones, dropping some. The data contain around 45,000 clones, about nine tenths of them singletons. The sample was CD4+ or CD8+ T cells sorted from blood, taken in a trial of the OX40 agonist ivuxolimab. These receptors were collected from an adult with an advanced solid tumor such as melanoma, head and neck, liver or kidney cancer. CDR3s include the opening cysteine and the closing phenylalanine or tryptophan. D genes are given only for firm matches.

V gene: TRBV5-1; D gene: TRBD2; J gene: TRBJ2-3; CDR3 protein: CASSPGAGGQEDTQYF; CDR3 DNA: TGCGCCAGCAGCCCGGGGGCGGGAGGGCAAGAAGATACGCAGTATTTT
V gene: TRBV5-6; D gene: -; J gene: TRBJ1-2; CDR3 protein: CASSAGAGNYYGYTF; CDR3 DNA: TGTGCCAGCAGCGCGGGGGCAGGGAACTACTATGGCTACACCTTC
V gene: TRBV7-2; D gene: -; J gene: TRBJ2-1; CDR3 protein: CASSLHLGTVKDNEQFF; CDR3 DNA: TGTGCCAGCAGCCTACATTTAGGGACGGTAAAGGACAATGAGCAGTTCTTC
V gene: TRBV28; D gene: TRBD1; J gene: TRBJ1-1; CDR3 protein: CASSLQGAHAEAFF; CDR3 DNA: TGTGCCAGCAGTTTGCAGGGGGCCCATGCTGAAGCTTTCTTT
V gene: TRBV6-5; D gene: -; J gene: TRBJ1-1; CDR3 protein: CASSYAPGLPEAFF; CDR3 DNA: TGTGCCAGCAGTTACGCGCCCGGGTTACCTGAAGCTTTCTTT
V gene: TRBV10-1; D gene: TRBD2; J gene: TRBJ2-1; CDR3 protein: CASSLVAGAEQFF; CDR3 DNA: TGCGCCAGCAGCTTGGTAGCGGGGGCTGAGCAGTTCTTC
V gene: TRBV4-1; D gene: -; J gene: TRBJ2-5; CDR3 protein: CASSQPLGTLGETQYF; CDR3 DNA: TGCGCCAGCAGCCAGCCCCTCGGGACACTTGGGGAGACCCAGTACTTC
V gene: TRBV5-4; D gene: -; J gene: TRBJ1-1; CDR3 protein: CASSLLKNTEAFF; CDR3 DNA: TGTGCCAGCAGCTTGCTGAAGAACACTGAAGCTTTCTTT
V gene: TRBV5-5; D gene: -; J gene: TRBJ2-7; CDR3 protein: CASSLEGFLTSSYEQYF; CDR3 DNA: TGTGCCAGCAGCTTGGAAGGCTTCCTCACCAGCTCCTACGAGCAGTACTTC
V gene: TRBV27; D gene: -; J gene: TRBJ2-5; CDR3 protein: CASSTGVKETQYF; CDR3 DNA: TGTGCCAGCAGTACCGGGGTGAAAGAGACCCAGTACTTC
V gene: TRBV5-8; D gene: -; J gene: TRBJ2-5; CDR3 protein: CASSLLPIGPQYF; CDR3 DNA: TGTGCCAGCAGCTTGTTGCCTATCGGACCCCAGTACTTC
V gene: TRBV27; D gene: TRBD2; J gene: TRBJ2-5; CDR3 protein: CASSILPSGGPLKETQYF; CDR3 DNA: TGTGCCAGCAGTATCCTACCTTCGGGAGGCCCGCTAAAAGAGACCCAGTACTTC